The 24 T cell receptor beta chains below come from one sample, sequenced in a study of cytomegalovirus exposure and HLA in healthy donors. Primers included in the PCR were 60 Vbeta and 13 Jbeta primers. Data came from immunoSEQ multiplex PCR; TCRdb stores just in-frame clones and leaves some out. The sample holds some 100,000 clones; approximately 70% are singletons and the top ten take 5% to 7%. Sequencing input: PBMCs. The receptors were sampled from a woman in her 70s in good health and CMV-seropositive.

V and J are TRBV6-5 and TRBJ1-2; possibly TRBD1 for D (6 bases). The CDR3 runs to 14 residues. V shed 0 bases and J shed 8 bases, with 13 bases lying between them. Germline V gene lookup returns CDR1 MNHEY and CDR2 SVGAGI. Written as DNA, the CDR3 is TGTGCCAGCAGTTACTCGCAGGGGACGGCGGGCTACACCTTC. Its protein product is CASSYSQGTAGYTF.

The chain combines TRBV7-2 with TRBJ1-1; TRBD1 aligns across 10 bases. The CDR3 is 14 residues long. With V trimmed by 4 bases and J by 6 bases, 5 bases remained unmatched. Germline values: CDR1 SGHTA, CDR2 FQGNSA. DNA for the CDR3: TGTGCCAGCAGCTCCCCGGGACAGGGGCCTGAAGCTTTCTTT. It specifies CASSSPGQGPEAFF. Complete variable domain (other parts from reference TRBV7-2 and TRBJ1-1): GAGVSQSPSNKVTEKGKDVELRCDPISGHTALYWYRQSLGQGLEFLIYFQGNSAPDKSGLPSDRFSAERTGGSVSTLTIQRTQQEDSAVYLCASSSPGQGPEAFFGQGTRLTVV.

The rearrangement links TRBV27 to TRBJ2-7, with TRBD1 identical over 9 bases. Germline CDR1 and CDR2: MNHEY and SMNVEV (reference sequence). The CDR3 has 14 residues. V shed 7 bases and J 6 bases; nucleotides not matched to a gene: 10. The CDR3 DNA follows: TGTGCCAGCAACCCAGGGACAGGGCTTACCGAGCAGTACTTC. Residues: CASNPGTGLTEQYF.

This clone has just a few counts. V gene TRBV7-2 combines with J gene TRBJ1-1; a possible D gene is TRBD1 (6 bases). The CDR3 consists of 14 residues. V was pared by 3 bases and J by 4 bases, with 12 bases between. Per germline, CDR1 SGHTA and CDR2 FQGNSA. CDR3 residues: CASSLKGVGTEAFF. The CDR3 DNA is TGTGCCAGCAGCTTGAAGGGGGTCGGCACTGAAGCTTTCTTT.

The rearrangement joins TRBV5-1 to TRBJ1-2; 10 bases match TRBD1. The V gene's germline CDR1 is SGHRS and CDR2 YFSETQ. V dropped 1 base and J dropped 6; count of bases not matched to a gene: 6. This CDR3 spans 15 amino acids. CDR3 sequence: CASSLTTGTGDGYTF. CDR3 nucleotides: TGCGCCAGCAGCTTGACTACCGGGACAGGGGATGGCTACACCTTC.

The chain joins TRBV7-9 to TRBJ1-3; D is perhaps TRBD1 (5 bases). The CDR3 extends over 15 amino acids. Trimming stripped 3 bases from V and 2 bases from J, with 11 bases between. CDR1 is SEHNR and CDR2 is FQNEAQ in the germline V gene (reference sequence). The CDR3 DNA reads TGTGCCAGCAGCTTGGGGCAGGGAACTGGAAACACCATATATTTT. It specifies CASSLGQGTGNTIYF.

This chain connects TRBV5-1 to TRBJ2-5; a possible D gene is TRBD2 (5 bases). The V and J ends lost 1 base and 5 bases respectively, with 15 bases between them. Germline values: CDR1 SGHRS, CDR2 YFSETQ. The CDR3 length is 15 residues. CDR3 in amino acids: CASSLRSGLGETQYF. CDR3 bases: TGCGCCAGCAGCTTGCGCTCAGGACTGGGGGAGACCCAGTACTTC.

The CDR3: CASSKGSGGDNSPLHF. CDR3 nucleotide sequence: TGTGCCAGTAGTAAAGGTTCAGGGGGTGATAATTCACCCCTCCACTTT. This rearrangement joins TRBV19 to TRBJ1-6, with TRBD1 matching over 7 bases. Per the germline V gene, CDR1 is LNHDA and CDR2 is SQIVND (reference sequence). The CDR3 is made up of 16 amino acids. The V segment lost 4 bases and the J segment 5 bases; nucleotides outside the gene matches: 8.

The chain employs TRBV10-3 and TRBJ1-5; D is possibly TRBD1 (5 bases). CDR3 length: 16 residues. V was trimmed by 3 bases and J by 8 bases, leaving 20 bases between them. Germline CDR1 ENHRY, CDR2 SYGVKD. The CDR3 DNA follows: TGTGCCATCAGTGAAGGGCCCGCAGGGAATGGGGAGCCCCAGCATTTT. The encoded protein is CAISEGPAGNGEPQHF.

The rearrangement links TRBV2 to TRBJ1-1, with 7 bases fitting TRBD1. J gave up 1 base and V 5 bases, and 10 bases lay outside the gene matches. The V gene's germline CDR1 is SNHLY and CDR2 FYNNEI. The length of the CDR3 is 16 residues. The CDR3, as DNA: TGTGCCAGCAGTAAAAGCTCAGGGGGGCCGAACACTGAAGCTTTCTTT. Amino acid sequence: CASSKSSGGPNTEAFF. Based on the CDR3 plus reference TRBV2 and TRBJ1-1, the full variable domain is EPEVTQTPSHQVTQMGQEVILRCVPISNHLYFYWYRQILGQKVEFLVSFYNNEISEKSEIFDDQFSVERPDGSNFTLKIRSTKLEDSAMYFCASSKSSGGPNTEAFFGQGTRLTVV.

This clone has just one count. The CDR3 coding sequence is TGTGCCAGCAGAGATACAGGGGAAAAGAACACTGAAGCTTTCTTT. Residues: CASRDTGEKNTEAFF. The rearrangement uses TRBV6-5 and TRBJ1-1; 7 positions match TRBD1. CDR1 MNHEY and CDR2 SVGAGI come from the germline V gene. This CDR3 contains 15 residues. V was pared by 6 bases and J by 1 base, with 8 bases of the junction left unmatched.

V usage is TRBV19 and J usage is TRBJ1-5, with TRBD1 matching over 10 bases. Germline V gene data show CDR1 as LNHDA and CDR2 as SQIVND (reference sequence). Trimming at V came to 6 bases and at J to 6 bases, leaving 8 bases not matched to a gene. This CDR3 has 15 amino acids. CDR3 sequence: CASSPQDRGRQPQHF. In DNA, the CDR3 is TGTGCCAGTAGCCCGCAAGACAGGGGGCGTCAGCCCCAGCATTTT. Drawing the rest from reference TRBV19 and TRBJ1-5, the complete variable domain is DGGITQSPKYLFRKEGQNVTLSCEQNLNHDAMYWYRQDPGQGLRLIYYSQIVNDFQKGDIAEGYSVSREKKESFPLTVTSAQKNPTAFYLCASSPQDRGRQPQHFGDGTRLSIL.

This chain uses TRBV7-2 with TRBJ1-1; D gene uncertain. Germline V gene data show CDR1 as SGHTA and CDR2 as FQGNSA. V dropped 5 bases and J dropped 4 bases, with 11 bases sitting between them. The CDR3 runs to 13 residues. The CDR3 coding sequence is TGTGCCAGCAGCCCCACGGGGAGCACTGAAGCTTTCTTT. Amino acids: CASSPTGSTEAFF.

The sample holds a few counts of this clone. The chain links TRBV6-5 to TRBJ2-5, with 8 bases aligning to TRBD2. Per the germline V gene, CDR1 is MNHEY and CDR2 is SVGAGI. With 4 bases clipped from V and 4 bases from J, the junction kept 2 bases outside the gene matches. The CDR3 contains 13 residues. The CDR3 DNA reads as TGTGCCAGCAGTTTAGCGGGGATAGAGACCCAGTACTTC. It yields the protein CASSLAGIETQYF.

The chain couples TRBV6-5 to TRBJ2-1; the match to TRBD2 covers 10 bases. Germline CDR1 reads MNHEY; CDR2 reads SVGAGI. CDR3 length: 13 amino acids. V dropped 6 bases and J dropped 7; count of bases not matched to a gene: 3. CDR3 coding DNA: TGTGCCAGCAGAGGACTAGCGGAGAATGAGCAGTTCTTC. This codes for CASRGLAENEQFF.

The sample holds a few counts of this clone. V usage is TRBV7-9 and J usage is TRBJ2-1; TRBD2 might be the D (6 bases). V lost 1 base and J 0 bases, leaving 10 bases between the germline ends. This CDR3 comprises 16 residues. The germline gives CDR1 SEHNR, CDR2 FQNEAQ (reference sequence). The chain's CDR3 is CASSLGRGSSYNEQFF. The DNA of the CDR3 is TGTGCCAGCAGCTTAGGACGGGGGAGCTCCTACAATGAGCAGTTCTTC.

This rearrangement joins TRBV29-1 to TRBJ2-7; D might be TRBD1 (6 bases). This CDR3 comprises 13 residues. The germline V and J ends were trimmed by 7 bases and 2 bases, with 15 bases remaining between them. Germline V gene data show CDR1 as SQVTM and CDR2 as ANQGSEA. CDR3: CSARTEVTYEQYF. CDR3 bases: TGCAGCGCCCGGACAGAGGTTACCTACGAGCAGTACTTC.

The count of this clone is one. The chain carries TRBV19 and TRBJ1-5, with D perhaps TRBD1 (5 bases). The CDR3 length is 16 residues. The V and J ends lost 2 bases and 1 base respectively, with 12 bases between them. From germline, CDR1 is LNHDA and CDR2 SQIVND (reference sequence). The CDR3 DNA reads TGTGCCAGTAGTATAAATTGGGGGGGGAGCAATCAGCCCCAGCATTTT. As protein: CASSINWGGSNQPQHF. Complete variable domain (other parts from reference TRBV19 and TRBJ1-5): DGGITQSPKYLFRKEGQNVTLSCEQNLNHDAMYWYRQDPGQGLRLIYYSQIVNDFQKGDIAEGYSVSREKKESFPLTVTSAQKNPTAFYLCASSINWGGSNQPQHFGDGTRLSIL.

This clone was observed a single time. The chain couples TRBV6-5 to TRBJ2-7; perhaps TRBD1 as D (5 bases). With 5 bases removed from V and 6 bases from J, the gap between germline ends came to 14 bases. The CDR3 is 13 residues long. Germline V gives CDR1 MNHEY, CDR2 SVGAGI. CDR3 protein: CASSPQGRGEQYF. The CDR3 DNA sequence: TGTGCCAGCAGTCCCCAGGGTAGGGGCGAGCAGTACTTC.

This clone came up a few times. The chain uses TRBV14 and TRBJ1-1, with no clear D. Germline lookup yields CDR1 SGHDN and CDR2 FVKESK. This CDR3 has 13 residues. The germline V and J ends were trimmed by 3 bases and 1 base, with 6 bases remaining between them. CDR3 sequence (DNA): TGTGCCAGCAGCCACGGAGGGAACACTGAAGCTTTCTTT. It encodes CASSHGGNTEAFF. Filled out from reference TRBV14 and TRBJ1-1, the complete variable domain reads EAGVTQFPSHSVIEKGQTVTLRCDPISGHDNLYWYRRVMGKEIKFLLHFVKESKQDESGMPNNRFLAERTGGTYSTLKVQPAELEDSGVYFCASSHGGNTEAFFGQGTRLTVV.

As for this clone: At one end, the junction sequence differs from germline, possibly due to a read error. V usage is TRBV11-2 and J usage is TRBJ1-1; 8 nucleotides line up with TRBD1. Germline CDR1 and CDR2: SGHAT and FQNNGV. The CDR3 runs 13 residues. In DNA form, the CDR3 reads TGTGCCAGCAGCGTAGACAGGGGAACTGAAGCTTTCTTT. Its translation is CASSVDRGTEAFF.

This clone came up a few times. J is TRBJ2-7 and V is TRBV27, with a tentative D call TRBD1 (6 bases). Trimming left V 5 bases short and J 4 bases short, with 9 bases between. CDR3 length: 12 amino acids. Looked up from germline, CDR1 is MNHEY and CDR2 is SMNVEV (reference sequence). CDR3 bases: TGTGCCAGCAGTCTTCAGGGGTACGAGCAGTACTTC. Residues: CASSLQGYEQYF.

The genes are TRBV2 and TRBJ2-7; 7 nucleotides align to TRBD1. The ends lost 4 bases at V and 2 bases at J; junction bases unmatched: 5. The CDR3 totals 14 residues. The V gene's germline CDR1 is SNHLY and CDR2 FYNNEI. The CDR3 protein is CASSGGTVPYEQYF. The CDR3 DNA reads TGTGCCAGCAGTGGGGGGACAGTCCCCTACGAGCAGTACTTC.

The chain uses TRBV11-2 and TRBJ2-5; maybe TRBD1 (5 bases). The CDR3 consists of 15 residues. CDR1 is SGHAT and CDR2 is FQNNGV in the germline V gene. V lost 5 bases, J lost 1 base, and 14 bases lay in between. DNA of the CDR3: TGTGCCAGCAGCGGGCAGGGTATAAGCCAAGAGACCCAGTACTTC. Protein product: CASSGQGISQETQYF.